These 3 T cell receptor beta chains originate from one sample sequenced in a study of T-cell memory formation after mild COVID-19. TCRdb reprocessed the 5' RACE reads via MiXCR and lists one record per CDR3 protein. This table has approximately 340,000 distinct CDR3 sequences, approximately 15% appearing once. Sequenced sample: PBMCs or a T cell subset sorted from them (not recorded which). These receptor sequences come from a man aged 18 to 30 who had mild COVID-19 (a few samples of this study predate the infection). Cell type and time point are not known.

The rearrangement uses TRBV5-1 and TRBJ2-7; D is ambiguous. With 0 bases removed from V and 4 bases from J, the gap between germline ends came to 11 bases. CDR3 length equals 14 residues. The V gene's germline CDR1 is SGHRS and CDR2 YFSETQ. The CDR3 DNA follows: TGCGCCAGCAGCTTGGCCCGGCGGTCTTACGAGCAGTACTTC. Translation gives CASSLARRSYEQYF. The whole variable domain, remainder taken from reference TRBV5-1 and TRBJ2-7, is KAGVTQTPRYLIKTRGQQVTLSCSPISGHRSVSWYQQTPGQGLQFLFEYFSETQRNKGNFPGRFSGRQFSNSRSEMNVSTLELGDSALYLCASSLARRSYEQYFGPGTRLTVT.

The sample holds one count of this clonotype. CDR3 in amino acids: CASSSPARGLDEQYF. In nucleotides, the CDR3 is TGTGCCAGCAGCTCTCCCGCACGGGGACTAGACGAGCAGTACTTC. The rearrangement uses TRBV27 and TRBJ2-7; 8 nucleotides match TRBD2. The CDR3 sequence is 15 residues long. The V and J ends lost 6 bases and 5 bases, in that order; junction bases with no gene match: 12. Germline V gives CDR1 MNHEY, CDR2 SMNVEV (reference sequence).

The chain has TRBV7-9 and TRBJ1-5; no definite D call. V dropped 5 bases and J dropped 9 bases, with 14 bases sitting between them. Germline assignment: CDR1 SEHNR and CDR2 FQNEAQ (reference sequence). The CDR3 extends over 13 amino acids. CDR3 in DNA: TGTGCCAGCAGCAGGGATACGGAGTGGCCCCAGCATTTT. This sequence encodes CASSRDTEWPQHF.